These 9 T cell receptor beta chains came from one sample sequenced in a study of T cells expressing NK-cell markers. Following a re-call of the 5' RACE reads, TCRdb has one entry per CDR3 protein and lacks DNA. The repertoire table contains about 540,000 distinct CDR3 sequences. The specimen was blood T cells: a sorted CD56 or NKG2C T cell subset, CD4+ or CD8+ T cells, or bulk PBMC T cells (not recorded which). The source is a man aged 18 to 35 in good health.

The chain recombines TRBV6-1 with TRBJ2-3; TCRdb's D gene call, TRBD2, goes unchecked for lack of DNA. The CDR3 is 15 residues long. Germline assignment: CDR1 MNHNS and CDR2 SASEGT. The CDR3 loop is CASSPLAGGSDTQYF.

V is TRBV4-3 and J is TRBJ2-7. This CDR3 contains 13 residues. The V gene's germline CDR1 is LGHNA and CDR2 YSLEER. The CDR3 region is CASSQDQGRAQYF.

This chain connects TRBV5-1 to TRBJ2-5; TCRdb designates TRBD2, a call that cannot be tested without DNA. The CDR3 contains 14 residues. The germline V gene encodes CDR1 SGHRS and CDR2 YFSETQ. The CDR3 spells CASKSQAVQETQYF.

This CDR3 reads CSAYIRLDTEAFF. The chain employs TRBV20-1 and TRBJ1-1. The germline CDR1 and CDR2 sequences are DFQATT and SNEGSKA (reference sequence). The CDR3 loop spans 13 amino acids.

The CDR3 here is CATSRDGWTGFQETQYF. The chain employs TRBV15 and TRBJ2-5. CDR1 and CDR2 from the germline V gene are LNHNV and YYDKDF (reference sequence). The CDR3 is 17 residues long.

The chain is built from TRBV18 and TRBJ2-2. The germline V gene encodes CDR1 KGHSH and CDR2 LQKENI. CDR3 size: 15 residues. CDR3 residues: CASSLQATTNRELFF.

The J gene is TRBJ2-2, the V gene TRBV10-3; TCRdb gives TRBD2 as the D gene, but with no DNA this cannot be confirmed. This CDR3 comprises 15 residues. Germline V lookup: CDR1 ENHRY, CDR2 SYGVKD. The CDR3 loop is CAIRPSGEGTGELFF.

The chain combines TRBV27 with TRBJ2-1; there is no DNA to check the TCRdb D call of TRBD1. The CDR3 runs to 17 residues. CDR1 MNHEY and CDR2 SMNVEV come from the germline V gene (reference sequence). This CDR3 is CASSFLGGPTSYNEQFF.

V is TRBV5-1 and J is TRBJ2-1; TCRdb calls TRBD2, which cannot be checked without DNA. This CDR3 comprises 13 residues. Germline CDR1 is SGHRS and CDR2 is YFSETQ. CDR3 region: CASSLYGTAEQFF.